The clone carrying this TCR beta chain was seen only a few times. Its antigen is still unknown. The sample belongs to a study of cytomegalovirus exposure and HLA in healthy donors. Study summary: The Caucasian-associated ancestry cluster contained approximately 81% of the approximately 390 genotyped donors.

The donors comprised healthy bone marrow donors. Notes on the study in general: TCR beta V segments were, for the most part, productive about 87% or about 30% of the time in an earlier analysis. Later analysis demonstrated an association between a missense DCLRE1C variant and TCR beta V- and J-gene trimming.

The study ran its PCR with 60 Vbeta and 13 Jbeta primers. Repertoires were generated with immunoSEQ multiplex PCR, while TCRdb's copy carries only in-frame clones and drops some. The data show roughly 81,000 clones, roughly 78% seen once. The CDR3 is 13 residues long. The ends were cut back, 3 bases at V and 4 bases at J, with 7 bases in the middle. CDR1 and CDR2 from the germline V gene are MNHEY and SMNVEV (reference sequence). The specimen sequenced was PBMCs. The chain is built from TRBV27 and TRBJ1-5, with D unclear. The TCR originated in a man aged 25 to 40 in good health and CMV-seronegative. The CDR3 here is CASSFAVNQPQHF. CDR3 coding DNA: TGTGCCAGCAGTTTTGCAGTAAATCAGCCCCAGCATTTT.